Listed here are 20 T cell receptor beta chains from one sample, sequenced in a study of naive and memory T cell subsets. The beta constant-region primer was an equimolar mix of two oligonucleotides covering TRBC1 and TRBC2. Nested alpha and beta constant-region primers with the SP2 primer drove four PCR rounds on ligated cDNA. TCRdb called the UMI-ligation and nested PCR reads again in MiXCR, with one record for every CDR3 protein. This sample has tens of thousands of distinct CDR3 sequences, with roughly 10% found just once. Sequenced sample: central memory CD8+ T cells from blood. The receptors come from a human donor in good health.

This clonotype has a count of ten or more. The rearrangement joins TRBV6-4 to TRBJ2-1, with 8 bases that match TRBD1. The length of the CDR3 is 15 residues. V gave up 6 bases and J gave up 10 bases; unmatched junction bases: 14. Germline assignment: CDR1 MRHNA and CDR2 SNTAGT. This CDR3 reads CASSLSSGQAFEQFF. The CDR3 DNA follows: TGTGCCAGCAGCCTCTCCTCGGGACAGGCGTTCGAGCAGTTCTTC.

This clonotype was seen only once. At one end, the junction sequence differs from germline, possibly due to a read error. This chain uses TRBV7-8 with TRBJ1-1, with D unresolved. Per germline, CDR1 SGHVS and CDR2 FQNEAQ. The CDR3 loop spans 14 amino acids. The CDR3 spells CPSNFLSWNTEAFF. CDR3 sequence (DNA): TGTCCCAGCAACTTTTTATCATGGAACACTGAAGCTTTCTTT.

V is TRBV9 and J is TRBJ2-1; the D is unclear. V was clipped by 4 bases and J by 5 bases, with 16 bases between them. Germline CDR1 reads SGDLS; CDR2 reads YYNGEE. The CDR3 runs to 15 residues. The CDR3 reads CASSPWGQLNNEQFF. CDR3 DNA sequence: TGTGCCAGCAGCCCCTGGGGTCAGTTGAACAATGAGCAGTTCTTC. Together with reference TRBV9 and TRBJ2-1, the CDR3 gives the full variable domain: DSGVTQTPKHLITATGQRVTLRCSPRSGDLSVYWYQQSLDQGLQFLIQYYNGEERAKGNILERFSAQQFPDLHSELNLSSLELGDSALYFCASSPWGQLNNEQFFGPGTRLTVL.

Within the sample, this clonotype is medium-sized. CDR3 sequence: CASSSEQGAGGELFF. The CDR3 DNA sequence: TGTGCCAGCAGTTCGGAACAGGGGGCTGGCGGGGAGCTGTTTTTT. This chain links TRBV6-5 with TRBJ2-2; TRBD1 aligns across 9 bases. CDR3 length: 15 residues. CDR1 and CDR2 from the germline V gene are MNHEY and SVGAGI. The V and J ends lost 4 bases and 7 bases, in that order; junction bases with no gene match: 7.

This clonotype was observed a handful of times. CDR3 protein: CASSTGGPADTQYF. The CDR3 DNA sequence: TGTGCCAGCAGCACAGGGGGCCCCGCAGATACGCAGTATTTT. This chain connects TRBV28 to TRBJ2-3; 9 bases align to TRBD1. This CDR3 region has 14 residues. Germline lookup yields CDR1 MDHEN and CDR2 SYDVKM. Trimming at V came to 6 bases and at J to 4 bases, leaving 5 bases not matched to a gene.

This clonotype was recorded a few times. The chain joins TRBV20-1 to TRBJ2-7; D unclear. Germline-derived CDR1 and CDR2 are DFQATT and SNEGSKA (reference sequence). The V end was cut by 4 bases, the J end by 2 bases, with 9 bases between. This CDR3 is built from 12 residues. The CDR3 is CSATEAPYEQYF. The DNA of the CDR3 is TGCAGTGCTACAGAGGCCCCCTACGAGCAGTACTTC.

The sample holds many counts of this clonotype. The genes are TRBV6-4 and TRBJ2-3; 13 nucleotides match TRBD2. J was trimmed by 6 bases and V by 6 bases; bases with no gene match: 3. CDR1 is MRHNA, CDR2 SNTAGT, per germline. This CDR3 has 14 residues. This CDR3 is CASSGLAGEDTQYF. The CDR3 coding sequence is TGTGCCAGCAGCGGACTAGCGGGAGAGGATACGCAGTATTTT.

This clonotype was recorded a few times. The chain employs TRBV20-1 and TRBJ2-1, with unresolved D. Trimming pared 3 bases from V and 1 base from J, leaving 13 bases between. The CDR3 runs 15 residues. Germline lookup yields CDR1 DFQATT and CDR2 SNEGSKA (reference sequence). CDR3 loop: CSASAFSLSYNEQFF. The CDR3 region has the DNA TGCAGTGCTAGTGCGTTCAGTTTATCCTACAATGAGCAGTTCTTC.

A few counts support this clonotype. The V call is TRBV20-1, the J call TRBJ2-5; TRBD2 aligns across 14 bases. Germline-derived CDR1 and CDR2 are DFQATT and SNEGSKA (reference sequence). The CDR3 runs to 16 residues. V dropped 2 bases and J dropped 5; count of bases not matched to a gene: 7. The CDR3 region is CSARPGLAGVGETQYF. The CDR3 region has the DNA TGCAGTGCTAGACCGGGACTAGCGGGAGTGGGGGAGACCCAGTACTTC.

The chain employs TRBV14 and TRBJ2-3; TRBD2 might be the D (5 bases). The germline V and J ends were trimmed by 0 bases and 8 bases, with 9 bases remaining between them. The CDR3 consists of 13 residues. Germline V gene data show CDR1 as SGHDN and CDR2 as FVKESK. The CDR3 bases are TGTGCCAGCAGCCAAGATTCGCTAGCTACGCAGTATTTT. Translating it yields CASSQDSLATQYF.

The chain recombines TRBV18 with TRBJ2-7, with 10 bases fitting TRBD2. The CDR3 spans 15 residues. Germline V gene sequence: CDR1 KGHSH, CDR2 LQKENI. The V gene end was trimmed by 2 bases and the J gene end by 3 bases; junction bases not matched to a gene: 4. The CDR3 region has the DNA TGTGCCAGCTCACCATTGGCTAGCGGGAGCTACGAGCAGTACTTC. Protein sequence: CASSPLASGSYEQYF.

This clonotype was detected ten times or more. The V gene is TRBV5-1, the J gene TRBJ2-3, with D maybe TRBD2 (6 bases). The CDR3 has 16 residues. Deletions cut 0 bases from V and 1 base from J, with 12 bases between. Germline assignment: CDR1 SGHRS and CDR2 YFSETQ. The CDR3 DNA is TGCGCCAGCAGCTTGGAAAACCCGGGGGGCACAGATACGCAGTATTTT. This sequence encodes CASSLENPGGTDTQYF.

The chain has TRBV29-1 and TRBJ2-7, with D perhaps TRBD2 (5 bases). The CDR3 is 12 amino acids. V was trimmed by 3 bases and J by 7 bases, leaving 13 bases between them. Germline V gene data show CDR1 as SQVTM and CDR2 as ANQGSEA. CDR3 sequence: CSVDWAPGEQYF. The CDR3 DNA is TGCAGCGTTGACTGGGCTCCGGGAGAGCAGTACTTC.

The rearrangement uses TRBV6-4 and TRBJ2-1, with TRBD2 identical over 12 bases. The germline CDR1 and CDR2 sequences are MRHNA and SNTAGT. The length of the CDR3 is 16 residues. V lost 0 bases to trimming and J lost 8 bases; unmatched junction nucleotides: 5. The CDR3 sequence is CASSDSLAGGLDEQFF. The CDR3 DNA is TGTGCCAGCAGTGACTCCCTAGCGGGAGGGCTAGATGAGCAGTTCTTC.

The chain joins TRBV27 to TRBJ2-4, with D tentatively TRBD1 (5 bases). Trimming removed 4 bases at V and 0 bases at J, with 7 bases between. This CDR3 spans 14 amino acids. Germline CDR1 MNHEY, CDR2 SMNVEV (reference sequence). The CDR3 DNA sequence: TGTGCCAGCAGTTCAAGGGGAGCCAAAAACATTCAGTACTTC. It translates to CASSSRGAKNIQYF.

A few counts support this clonotype. The V and J genes are TRBV9 and TRBJ2-1, with TRBD1 matching 7 bases. Germline assignment: CDR1 SGDLS and CDR2 YYNGEE. After removal of 0 bases from V and 10 bases from J, the junction contained 7 bases not matched to a gene. The CDR3 has 14 residues. For the CDR3, the DNA is TGTGCCAGCAGCGTAGGACAGGGTCCGAGGGAGCAGTTCTTC. Protein: CASSVGQGPREQFF. Variable domain in full (rest from reference TRBV9 and TRBJ2-1): DSGVTQTPKHLITATGQRVTLRCSPRSGDLSVYWYQQSLDQGLQFLIQYYNGEERAKGNILERFSAQQFPDLHSELNLSSLELGDSALYFCASSVGQGPREQFFGPGTRLTVL.

This clonotype came up a few times. The V call is TRBV3-1, the J call TRBJ1-2; 7 bases fit TRBD1. CDR3 length: 15 residues. Germline CDR1 is LGHDT and CDR2 is YNNKEL (reference sequence). The J segment lost 3 bases and the V segment lost 1 base, leaving 5 bases of the junction unmatched. CDR3 sequence (DNA): TGTGCCAGCAGCCAAGTCGGGACAGTACACTATGGCTACACCTTC. Protein sequence: CASSQVGTVHYGYTF.

The V gene is TRBV3-1, the J gene TRBJ1-1; the D gene is possibly TRBD1 (5 bases). The CDR3 has 17 amino acids. The germline gives CDR1 LGHDT, CDR2 YNNKEL (reference sequence). V lost 2 bases to trimming and J lost 0 bases, with 16 bases between them. The CDR3 loop is CASSQRGNFQVNTEAFF. Here the CDR3 DNA reads TGTGCCAGCAGCCAAAGGGGTAACTTTCAGGTGAACACTGAAGCTTTCTTT.

This clonotype was recorded at least ten times. The genes are TRBV2 and TRBJ2-1, with a weak D call TRBD1 (6 bases). The CDR3 has 12 residues. V lost 9 bases and J 10 bases, leaving 16 bases between the germline ends. CDR1 and CDR2 (germline): SNHLY, FYNNEI. The CDR3 DNA is TGTGCCAGTCACAGGGCGGTAGAGGAGCAGTTCTTC. Amino acid sequence: CASHRAVEEQFF.

This clonotype was detected ten times or more. V gene TRBV6-4 combines with J gene TRBJ2-5; the match to TRBD2 covers 15 bases. Germline V CDR1 and CDR2: MRHNA, SNTAGT. The CDR3 spans 13 residues. Trimming at V came to 2 bases and at J to 14 bases, leaving 3 bases not matched to a gene. The CDR3 protein is CASSDGTSGRFYF. The CDR3, as DNA: TGTGCCAGCAGTGACGGGACTAGCGGGAGGTTTTACTTC.